This TCR beta chain was obtained from a study of T cell clonality in common variable immunodeficiency. Broader study findings: Common variable immunodeficiency TCR beta sequences reportedly had fewer deletions and N-nucleotide insertions.

There are 15 residues in the CDR3. Germline CDR1 SGHAT, CDR2 FQNNGV. Trimming left V 2 bases short and J 0 bases short, with 9 bases between. This table comes from immunoSEQ multiplex PCR, and its TCRdb copy is limited to in-frame clones, with some not included. Captured here are tens of thousands of clones, none seen once; the top ten comprise about 0.7%. This clone was counted many times. The antigen is not known. The missing CDR3 end, 3 residues past where the read stops, is filled in from the germline J gene. This chain links TRBV11-2 with TRBJ2-3; weak D call: TRBD2 (5 bases). This TCR was sampled from a person aged 18-70 years in good health. Input material: peripheral blood mononuclear cells. The CDR3 reads CASSLTGFSTDTQYF. CDR3 bases read: TGTGCCAGCAGCTTAACGGGGTTCAGCACAGATACG.